This TCR beta chain is from a study of blood T cells in healthy people across ages. The CDR3 length is 14 residues. The V gene's germline CDR1 is SGHDN and CDR2 FVKESK. A J-beta primer mix and a sample-barcoded 5' primer were used in a second PCR of roughly 7 to 12 cycles. From the 5' RACE reads, TCRdb called clonotypes with MiXCR, one entry per CDR3 protein. This table has 650,000 to 800,000 distinct CDR3 sequences, 40% to 50% appearing once. This clonotype showed up just once. Its antigen is as yet unknown. One junction end does not reproduce the germline sequence, and a read error may be involved. Study findings and constraints: As age increased, TCR beta diversity per million T cells fell in a roughly linear fashion.

The chain carries TRBV14 and TRBJ1-6; a weak D match, TRBD1 (6 bases). This TCR came from a man in his 60s in good health. Sequencing was done on a sample of blood. The CDR3 DNA is TGTGCCGGCAGCCGAGAACAGGGCGCCCCACCCCTCCACTTT. Protein sequence: CAGSREQGAPPLHF.